This TCR beta chain is from a study of T cell responses to AZD1222 COVID-19 vaccine (dated by TCRdb to the early 2020s). Study-wide context: AZD1222 recipients given second doses at about 4 weeks or at about 12 weeks were pooled, since spike-specific TCR depth and breadth were not found to differ between the two schedules. A total of 230 to 250 trial participants underwent TCR sequencing, of whom about 210 had received two doses of AZD1222 and some 25 had received two doses of the MenACWY control vaccine. Trial participants were enrolled into age subgroups of 18-55, 56-69 and 70-plus years, which contained roughly 140, 27 and 60 TCR-sequenced participants, respectively.

Reading the germline V gene gives CDR1 KGHDR and CDR2 SFDVKD. The CDR3 sequence holds 19 residues, the cysteine and phenylalanine included. CDR3 DNA only is kept here, 57 bases in frame from base 1. Cut back by 3 bases and 6 bases, the V and J ends lie 23 bases apart. Broader findings and caveats from the paper: Only six or seven AZD1222 recipients were SARS-CoV-2 seropositive at baseline, limiting conclusions about previously exposed vaccinees. Reportedly, close to half of the unique spike-specific TCRs recognized epitopes lying outside the regions that are mutated in the B.1.351 and B.1.1.7 variants. Participants were mostly white British and included more females than males, and it was suggested by the authors that clonal diversity may have been underestimated. After two AZD1222 doses, spike-specific TCR breadth and depth were significantly higher than at day 0 and than in MenACWY recipients. No day 14 peak-response samples were available, so repertoires were characterized only after the peak T cell response. Vaccine-associated CD4 TCRs spanned the whole spike protein, with dominant responses in regions 160-218 and 743-854. The 56-69-year group was small, and its depth increase did not reach significance, likely because of low power.

About this clone itself: The clone's antigen remains unknown. No quality values exist for individual bases; no much larger clone is one base distant.

The CDR3 regions of human TCRbeta chains were analyzed by immunosequencing. For the original study's pipeline: Repertoire TCRs were matched against a reference library of SARS-CoV-2-specific TCRs generated with the MIRA antigen-specificity platform. Breadth was defined as the fraction of unique TCRs that were SARS-CoV-2-associated, and depth was defined as the fraction of total T cells that were SARS-CoV-2-associated. Using the MIRA data, each spike-specific TCR was mapped to the spike region that the TCR reacts to and placed in a CD4 or CD8 class. Log10-transformed breadth and depth values were compared by one-way ANOVA with Sidak's multiple comparisons tests. Sourced from immuneACCESS, this table was stored by TCRdb with only in-frame sequences that have V and J called. A share of the clones is absent; for the studies checked, an unresolved V gene accounts for under half, and the remainder has no known explanation. D and trimming come from the DNA, and the V and J calls and clone size come from that table. The table for this sample lists over 130,000 clones; approximately 92% of them were counted only once. The ten largest make up more than 5% of the sample.

The time point label on this specimen signifies: baseline before first vaccination. Vaccinee samples were obtained from the UK trials COV001 and COV002, which included a single-blind randomized controlled phase 2/3 trial of AZD1222 (ChAdOx1 nCoV-19) in healthy adults. For TCRbeta chain sequencing, PBMC samples were collected from trial participants at day 0 and at day 28 after the second dose. The sequence was obtained from an adult in good health. This chain is built from TRBV24-1 and TRBJ1-6; no D gene call is confident. Sequences were derived from peripheral blood, sampled on day 0 of AZD1222 vaccination. CDR3 reads: CATSDPDTHRTKFNSPLHF. The DNA sequence reads TGTGCCACCAGTGATCCCGACACCCACCGTACGAAATTTAATTCACCCCTCCACTTT.